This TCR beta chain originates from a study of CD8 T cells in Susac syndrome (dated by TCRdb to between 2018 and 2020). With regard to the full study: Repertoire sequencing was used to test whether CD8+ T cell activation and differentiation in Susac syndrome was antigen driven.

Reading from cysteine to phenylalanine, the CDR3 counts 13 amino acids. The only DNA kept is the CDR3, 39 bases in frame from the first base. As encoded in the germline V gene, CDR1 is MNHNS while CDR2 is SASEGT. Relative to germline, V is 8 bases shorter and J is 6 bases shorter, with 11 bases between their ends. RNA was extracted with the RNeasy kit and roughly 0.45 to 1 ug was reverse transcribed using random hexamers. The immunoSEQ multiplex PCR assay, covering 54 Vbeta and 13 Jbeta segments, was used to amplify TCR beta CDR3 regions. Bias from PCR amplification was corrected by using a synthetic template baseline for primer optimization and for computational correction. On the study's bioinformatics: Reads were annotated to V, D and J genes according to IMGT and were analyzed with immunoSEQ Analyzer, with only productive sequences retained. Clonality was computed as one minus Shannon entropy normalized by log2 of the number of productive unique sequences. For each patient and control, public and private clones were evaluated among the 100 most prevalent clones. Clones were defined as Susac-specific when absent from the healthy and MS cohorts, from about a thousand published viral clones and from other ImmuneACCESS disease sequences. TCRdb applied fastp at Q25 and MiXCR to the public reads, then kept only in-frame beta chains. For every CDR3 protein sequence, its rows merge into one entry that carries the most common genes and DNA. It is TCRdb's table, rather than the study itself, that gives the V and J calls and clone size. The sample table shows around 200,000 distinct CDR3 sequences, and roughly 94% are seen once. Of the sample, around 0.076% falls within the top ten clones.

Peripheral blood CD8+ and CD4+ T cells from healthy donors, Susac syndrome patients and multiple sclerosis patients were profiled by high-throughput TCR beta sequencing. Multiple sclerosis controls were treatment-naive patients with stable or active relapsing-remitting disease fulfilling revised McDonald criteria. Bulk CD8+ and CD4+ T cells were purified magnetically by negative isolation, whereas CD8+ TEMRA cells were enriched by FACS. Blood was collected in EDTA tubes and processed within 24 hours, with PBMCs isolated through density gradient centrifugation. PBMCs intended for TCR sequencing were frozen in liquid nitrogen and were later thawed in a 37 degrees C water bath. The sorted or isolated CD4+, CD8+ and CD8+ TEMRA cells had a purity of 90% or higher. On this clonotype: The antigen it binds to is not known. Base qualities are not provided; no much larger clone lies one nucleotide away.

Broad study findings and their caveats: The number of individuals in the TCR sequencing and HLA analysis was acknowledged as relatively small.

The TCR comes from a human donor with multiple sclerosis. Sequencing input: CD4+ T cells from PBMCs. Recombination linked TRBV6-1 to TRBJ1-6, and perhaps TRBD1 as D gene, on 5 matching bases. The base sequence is TGTGCCAGCCAACCGCAGGGTAATTCACCCCTCCACTTT. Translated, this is CASQPQGNSPLHF.